A selection of T cell receptor beta chains follows, all from one sample in a study of T cells in Graves' hyperthyroidism and ophthalmopathy. TCRdb re-analysed the multiplex PCR reads in MiXCR, keeping a single row per CDR3 protein. The table lists a few hundred thousand distinct CDR3 sequences, just over 45% of them singletons, with around 17% in the top ten. Sequenced material: peripheral blood or thyroid tissue (not recorded which). The receptors originated from an adult woman with Graves' disease, either hyperthyroidism or ophthalmopathy (not recorded which). Each CDR3 is given with its conserved first and last residue. Fields, in order: V gene, J gene, D gene, clone size, CDR3 DNA, CDR3 protein. A D gene is named only where the DNA matches it firmly. A clone size is listed for some rows: how often the clone was seen (once, few, many), or a class if it is expanded.

>TRBV5-8|TRBJ2-3|TRBD1|many
TGTGCCAGCAGCTGGCCGGGACAGGGGGCAGATACGCAGTATTTT
CASSWPGQGADTQYF
>TRBV5-1|TRBJ2-7|NA|many
TGCGCCAGCAGCTTAAGCCATCGCTCGGGAACCTCCTACGAGCAGTACTTC
CASSLSHRSGTSYEQYF
>TRBV7-2|TRBJ1-3|NA|NA
TGTGCCAGCACCGCCGGGGGGCGAGACTACGGCTACACCATATATTTT
CASTAGGRDYGYTIYF
>TRBV5-5|TRBJ1-1|NA|many
TGTGCCAGCAGCTTTGGACCCGAGGGCACTGAAGCTTTCTTT
CASSFGPEGTEAFF
>TRBV15|TRBJ1-2|NA|many
TGTGCCACCAGCAGAGGGACAGCGACAAACTATGGCTACACCTTC
CATSRGTATNYGYTF
>TRBV25-1|TRBJ2-7|NA|many
TGTGCCAGCAGGGACAGTACCTACGAGCAGTACTTC
CASRDSTYEQYF
>TRBV9|TRBJ1-2|NA|NA
TGTGCCAGCAGTGCTCGAGCTAACTATGGCTACACCTTC
CASSARANYGYTF
>TRBV11-2|TRBJ2-5|NA|NA
TGTGCCAGCAGCTTAGATTCAGGCAACTCGCGAGAGACCCAGTACTTC
CASSLDSGNSRETQYF
>TRBV20-1|TRBJ1-4|NA|many
TGCAGTGCTAGAGTGGGGGGAACTAATGAAAAACTGTTTTTT
CSARVGGTNEKLFF
>TRBV5-6|TRBJ2-5|NA|NA
TGTGCCAGCAGCTTGTCTTCGGGGGAACAAGAGACCCAGTACTTC
CASSLSSGEQETQYF
>TRBV9|TRBJ2-2|NA|NA
TGTGTCAGCAGTGCCGTTGCCGGGGAGCTGTTTTTT
CVSSAVAGELFF
>TRBV15|TRBJ2-2|TRBD1|NA
TGTGCCTCCTCCGGGACAGCGAACACCGGGGAGCTGTTTTTT
CASSGTANTGELFF
>TRBV2|TRBJ1-2|NA|NA
TGTGCCAGCAGTGATCGGAGGGGTTTGGGCAGCCTTAACTATGGCTACACCTTC
CASSDRRGLGSLNYGYTF
>TRBV9|TRBJ1-2|NA|many
TGTGCCAGCAGCGTAGTGGCCTCTAACTATGGCTACACCTTC
CASSVVASNYGYTF
>TRBV20-1|TRBJ1-5|TRBD1|NA
TGCAGTGTTCGGACAGGGCTGAATCAGCCCCAGCATTTT
CSVRTGLNQPQHF
>TRBV29-1|TRBJ2-6|NA|NA
TGCAGCGTTGCCATCGCCGGGACCTCTGGGGCCAACGTCCTGACTTTC
CSVAIAGTSGANVLTF
>TRBV11-2|TRBJ1-2|TRBD1|NA
TGTGCCAGCAGCGTAAGCCGGGACAGGGTCATTGGCTACACCTTC
CASSVSRDRVIGYTF
>TRBV5-6|TRBJ1-6|NA|few
TGTGCCAGCAGCTTGGTAGGGTACTCACCCCTCCACTTT
CASSLVGYSPLHF
>TRBV7-9|TRBJ1-4|NA|many
TGTGCCAGCAGCCATCATATCCGGATTAATGAAAAACTGTTTTTT
CASSHHIRINEKLFF
>TRBV10-2|TRBJ1-1|NA|few
TGCGCCAGACACGGGCCAGCAGCCATTACGAACACTGAAGCTTTCTTT
CARHGPAAITNTEAFF
>TRBV6-6|TRBJ2-5|NA|NA
TGTGCCAGCAGTTACGGCAGAAAAGAGACCCAGTACTTC
CASSYGRKETQYF
>TRBV7-9|TRBJ1-2|NA|many
TGTGCCAGCAGCACAAGGGATCACCGAGAGGGCTACACCTTC
CASSTRDHREGYTF
>TRBV28|TRBJ1-6|NA|many
TGTGCCCACCGTCGGTTACCTTCACCCCTCCACTTT
CAHRRLPSPLHF
>TRBV7-9|TRBJ2-5|NA|many
TGTGCCAGCAGCTTGAGTGGATGGAGGCTCCAAGAGACCCAGTACTTC
CASSLSGWRLQETQYF
>TRBV20-1|TRBJ2-7|NA|many
TGCAGTGCTAGAGCTCCGGGACTTACGTTGGACGAGCAGTACTTC
CSARAPGLTLDEQYF
>TRBV20-1|TRBJ1-2|TRBD1|NA
TGCAGTGCTAGCCAGGGGGCGGCATCGGGCGGCTACACCTTC
CSASQGAASGGYTF
>TRBV2|TRBJ1-5|NA|NA
TGTGCCAGCAGTTACTCGGGTGTAGGCAATCAGCCCCAGCATTTT
CASSYSGVGNQPQHF
>TRBV7-2|TRBJ1-6|NA|NA
TGTGCCAGCAGCTTGTCAGGGGCCAATTCACCCCTCCACTTT
CASSLSGANSPLHF
>TRBV14|TRBJ1-6|TRBD1|many
TGTGCCAGCAGCCAAGATGGACAGGGGGATTATAATTCACCCCTCCACTTT
CASSQDGQGDYNSPLHF
>TRBV13|TRBJ1-1|NA|many
TGTGCCAGCAGTTCCCAGGGGATTGAAGCTTTCTTT
CASSSQGIEAFF
>TRBV2|TRBJ2-5|NA|many
TGTGCCAGCAGGGCAAGCGCGGGGGCGCGGGAGACCCAGTACTTC
CASRASAGARETQYF
>TRBV7-2|TRBJ2-3|NA|many
TGTGCCAGCAGCCTCCCCATCACAGATACGCAGTATTTT
CASSLPITDTQYF
>TRBV15|TRBJ2-5|TRBD2|once
TGTGCCACCGGACTAGCGGGAGGCCCAGTTGAGACCCAGTACTTC
CATGLAGGPVETQYF
>TRBV29-1|TRBJ1-1|NA|NA
TGCAGCGTCATGCAGGGAATTGGGACTGAAGCTTTCTTT
CSVMQGIGTEAFF
>TRBV29-1|TRBJ2-2|NA|many
TGCAGCGTCAAAGGAGGGACTTCTAACACCGGGGAGCTGTTTTTT
CSVKGGTSNTGELFF